The clone carrying this T cell receptor (beta chain) was observed many times. The antigen remains unidentified. This sample was included in a study of T cells in Graves' hyperthyroidism and ophthalmopathy. Findings and limits, study-wide: The model's output predicted ophthalmopathy at a median of around 7 months prior to onset.

The CDR3 loop spans 17 amino acids. The germline V gene has CDR1 KGHDR and CDR2 SFDVKD. The V gene end was trimmed by 5 bases and the J gene end by 4 bases; junction bases not matched to a gene: 12. Clinical Activity Scores of at least 3, NOSPECS grades of at least 4 and durations under 3 months characterized ophthalmopathy patients. Amplified regions were TCR beta CDR3 sequences from RNA transcripts. TCR CDR3 underwent first-round RT-PCR with the HTBI primer set. TCRdb re-called the multiplex PCR reads through MiXCR, storing one row per CDR3 protein. Among about 500,000 distinct CDR3 sequences listed, roughly 15% were seen once.

The sequence came from a woman in her twenties or thirties with Graves' ophthalmopathy. The sequencing sample was made of blood. The V and J genes are TRBV24-1 and TRBJ2-5, with TRBD2 matching 10 bases. CDR3 coding DNA: TGTGCCACCAGTGCCGTCCACCTAGCGGGAGCTGGAGAGACCCAGTACTTC. Its translation: CATSAVHLAGAGETQYF.